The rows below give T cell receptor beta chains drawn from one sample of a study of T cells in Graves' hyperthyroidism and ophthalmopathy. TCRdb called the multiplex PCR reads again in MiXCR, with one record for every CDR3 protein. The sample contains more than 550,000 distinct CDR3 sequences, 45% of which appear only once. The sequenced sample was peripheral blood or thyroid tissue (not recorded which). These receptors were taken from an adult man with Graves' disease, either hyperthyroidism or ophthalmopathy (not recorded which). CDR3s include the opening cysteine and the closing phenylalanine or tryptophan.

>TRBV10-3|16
CASSEAATGVNEKLFF
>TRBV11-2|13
CASSQGQIETQYF
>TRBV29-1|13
CSGTMTGTNGYTF
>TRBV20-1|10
CSARQGGRYF
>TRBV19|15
CASSRAGGIGQPQHF
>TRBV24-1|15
CATSALQGGEETQYF
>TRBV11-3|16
CASSLDRGMDNSPLHF
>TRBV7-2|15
CASSLGSGVSYEQYF
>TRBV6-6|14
CASSWGHPNYEQYF
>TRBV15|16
CATSRDLGDRSYGYTF
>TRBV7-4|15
CASSLEGAELYGYTF
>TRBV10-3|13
CAISSGVNQPQHF
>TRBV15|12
CATSTVQETQYF
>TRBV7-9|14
CASSRPGLTYEQYF
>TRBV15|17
CATSRAFGTSLGYEQYF
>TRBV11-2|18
CASSPQRGRGLRSTEAFF
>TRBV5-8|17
CASSLSKGSSYNSPLHF
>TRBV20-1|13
CSDRGGGWDGYTF
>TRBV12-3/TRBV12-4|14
CASSFWQEGYEQYF
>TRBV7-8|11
CASNNRGEAFF
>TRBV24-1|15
CASTLGIYSNQPQHF
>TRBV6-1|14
CASSAWSGGDEQYF
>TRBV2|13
CASSEETHSPLHF
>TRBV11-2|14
CASSFDKPIYEQYF
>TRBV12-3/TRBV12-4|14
CASSFRGLDQPQHF
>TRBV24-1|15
CATGDNRDSNYGYTF
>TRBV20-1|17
CSARDSLTLEGIYEQYF
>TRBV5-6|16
CASSRMPTDRGYEQYF
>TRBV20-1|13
CSASLSGGSGYTF
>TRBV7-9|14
CASSPHIKNTEAFF
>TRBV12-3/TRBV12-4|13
CASSLAYGAEAFF